This T cell receptor (beta chain) stems from a study of CD8 T cells in ankylosing spondylitis. Making use of molecular barcodes, quantitative 5'-RACE generated TCR beta libraries. MiXCR, run by TCRdb on the 5' RACE reads, gives a single entry per CDR3 protein. The sample includes some 220,000 distinct CDR3 sequences, around 7.9% of them seen just once. This clonotype was seen only a few times. Antigen specificity is unknown. The germline CDR1 and CDR2 sequences are KGHDR and SFDVKD. The CDR3 sequence is 17 residues long. V gave up 4 bases and J gave up 1 base; unmatched junction bases: 8. Findings and caveats of the study: Blood from ankylosing spondylitis patients appeared to carry a characteristic roughly 8-variant TCR beta motif. Clones linked to disease were reported to show significant enrichment in matched ankylosing spondylitis synovial fluid. In the blood and synovial fluid of reactive arthritis, some motif variants had been previously reported. Peripheral blood held disease-linked clones only at relatively low frequency, and these were CD8+.

J is TRBJ2-3 and V is TRBV24-1; 9 nucleotides agree with TRBD2. The sequence derives from a male donor with ankylosing spondylitis. Sequencing was carried out using blood, either unsorted or a sorted T cell fraction (not recorded which). This chain's CDR3 is CATSDHPSGIGTDTQYF. CDR3 DNA: TGTGCCACCAGTGACCATCCTAGCGGGATTGGCACAGATACGCAGTATTTT.